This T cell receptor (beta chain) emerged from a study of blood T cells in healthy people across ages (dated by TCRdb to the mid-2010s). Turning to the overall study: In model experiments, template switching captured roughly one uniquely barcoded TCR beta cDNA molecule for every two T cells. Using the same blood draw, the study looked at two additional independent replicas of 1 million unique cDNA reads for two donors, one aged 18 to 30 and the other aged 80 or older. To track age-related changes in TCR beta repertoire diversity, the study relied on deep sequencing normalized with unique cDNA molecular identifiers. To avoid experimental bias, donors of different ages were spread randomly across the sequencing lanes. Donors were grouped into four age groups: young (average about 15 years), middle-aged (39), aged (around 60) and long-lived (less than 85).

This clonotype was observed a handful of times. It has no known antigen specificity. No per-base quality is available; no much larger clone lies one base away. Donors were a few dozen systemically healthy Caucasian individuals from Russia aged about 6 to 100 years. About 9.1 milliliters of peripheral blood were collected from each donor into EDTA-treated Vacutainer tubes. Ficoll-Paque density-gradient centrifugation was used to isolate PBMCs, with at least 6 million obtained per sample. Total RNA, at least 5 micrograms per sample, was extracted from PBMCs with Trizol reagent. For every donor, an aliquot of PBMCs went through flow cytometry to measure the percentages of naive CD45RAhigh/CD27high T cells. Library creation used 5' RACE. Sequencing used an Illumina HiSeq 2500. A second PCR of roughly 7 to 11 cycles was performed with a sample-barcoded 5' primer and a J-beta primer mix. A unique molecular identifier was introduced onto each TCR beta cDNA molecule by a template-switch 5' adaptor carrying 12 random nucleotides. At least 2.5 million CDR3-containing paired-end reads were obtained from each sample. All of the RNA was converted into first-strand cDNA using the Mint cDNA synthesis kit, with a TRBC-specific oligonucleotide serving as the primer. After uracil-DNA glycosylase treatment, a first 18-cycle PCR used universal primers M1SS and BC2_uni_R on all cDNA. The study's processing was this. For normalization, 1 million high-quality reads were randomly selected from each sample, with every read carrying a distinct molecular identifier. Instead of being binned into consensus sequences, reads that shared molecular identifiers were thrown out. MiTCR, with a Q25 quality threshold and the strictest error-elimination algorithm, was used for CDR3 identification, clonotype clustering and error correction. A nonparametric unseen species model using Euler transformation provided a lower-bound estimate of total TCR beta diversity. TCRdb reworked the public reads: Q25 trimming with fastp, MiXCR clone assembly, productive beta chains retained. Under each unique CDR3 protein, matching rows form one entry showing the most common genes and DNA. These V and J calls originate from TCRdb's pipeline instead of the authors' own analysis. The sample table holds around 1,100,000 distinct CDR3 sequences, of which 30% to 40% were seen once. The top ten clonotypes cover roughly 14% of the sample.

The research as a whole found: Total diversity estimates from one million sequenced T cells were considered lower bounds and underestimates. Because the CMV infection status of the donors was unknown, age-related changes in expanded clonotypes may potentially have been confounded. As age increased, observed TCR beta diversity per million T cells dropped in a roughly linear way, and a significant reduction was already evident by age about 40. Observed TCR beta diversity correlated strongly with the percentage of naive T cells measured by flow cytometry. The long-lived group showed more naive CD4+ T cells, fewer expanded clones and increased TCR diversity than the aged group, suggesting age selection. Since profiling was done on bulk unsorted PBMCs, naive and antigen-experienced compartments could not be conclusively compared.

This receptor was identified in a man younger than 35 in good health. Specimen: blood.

The nucleotide sequence reads TGCAGCGGCGGCCTAGGGGTATACGAGCAGTACTTC. Its protein reads: CSGGLGVYEQYF. This chain joins TRBV29-1 to TRBJ2-5; TRBD1 could be the D gene, as 5 bases match. The DNA end favors TRBJ2-7, so the J call may be wrong. The CDR1 and CDR2 encoded by the germline V gene are SQVTM and ANQGSEA. The CDR3 covers 12 residues, taking in both the cysteine and the phenylalanine. Kept here is only the CDR3 DNA, which spans 36 bases and is read in frame from base 1.